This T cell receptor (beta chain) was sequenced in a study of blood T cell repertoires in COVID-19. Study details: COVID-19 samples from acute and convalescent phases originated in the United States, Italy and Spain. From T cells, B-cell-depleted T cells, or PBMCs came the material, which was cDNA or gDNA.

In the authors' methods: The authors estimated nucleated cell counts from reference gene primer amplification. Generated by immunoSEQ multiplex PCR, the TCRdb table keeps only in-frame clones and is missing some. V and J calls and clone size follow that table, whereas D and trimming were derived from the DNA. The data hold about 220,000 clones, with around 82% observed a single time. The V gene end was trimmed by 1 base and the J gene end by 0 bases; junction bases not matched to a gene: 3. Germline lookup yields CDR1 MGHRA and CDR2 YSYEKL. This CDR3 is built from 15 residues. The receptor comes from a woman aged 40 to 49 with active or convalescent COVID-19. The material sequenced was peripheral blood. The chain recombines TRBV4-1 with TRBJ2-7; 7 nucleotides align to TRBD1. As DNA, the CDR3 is TGCGCCAGCAGCCAAGGACAGGGCTTCTCCTACGAGCAGTACTTC. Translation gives CASSQGQGFSYEQYF.